This TCR beta chain comes out of a study of T cell responses to AZD1222 COVID-19 vaccine. The study, taken as a whole, reports: CD4 TCRs associated with vaccination spanned spike, dominating at 160-218 and 743-854. Spike-specific TCR breadth and depth were elevated following two AZD1222 doses. Recipients of AZD1222 seropositive at baseline numbered only 6 or 7.

The assay was immunoSEQ multiplex PCR, and TCRdb's table has in-frame clones only and misses some. The profile shows 80,000 to 95,000 clones, about 91% of them singletons. About this clone: Its antigen is not identified.

V lost 8 bases to trimming and J lost 0 bases, with 14 bases between them. This CDR3 is 14 amino acids long. The germline V gene encodes CDR1 SEHNR and CDR2 FQNEAQ (reference sequence). This sequence joins TRBV7-9 and TRBJ2-7; D possibly corresponds to TRBD2 (5 bases). Specimen: peripheral blood, collected on day 0 of AZD1222 vaccination. This clonotype originated in an adult in good health. For the CDR3, the DNA is TGTGCCAGCGGACGGGCTACTAGCTCCTACGAGCAGTACTTC. This sequence encodes CASGRATSSYEQYF. Combining the CDR3 with reference TRBV7-9 and TRBJ2-7 gives the whole variable domain DTGVSQNPRHKITKRGQNVTFRCDPISEHNRLYWYRQTLGQGPEFLTYFQNEAQLEKSRLLSDRFSAERPKGSFSTLEIQRTEQGDSAMYLCASGRATSSYEQYFGPGTRLTVT.